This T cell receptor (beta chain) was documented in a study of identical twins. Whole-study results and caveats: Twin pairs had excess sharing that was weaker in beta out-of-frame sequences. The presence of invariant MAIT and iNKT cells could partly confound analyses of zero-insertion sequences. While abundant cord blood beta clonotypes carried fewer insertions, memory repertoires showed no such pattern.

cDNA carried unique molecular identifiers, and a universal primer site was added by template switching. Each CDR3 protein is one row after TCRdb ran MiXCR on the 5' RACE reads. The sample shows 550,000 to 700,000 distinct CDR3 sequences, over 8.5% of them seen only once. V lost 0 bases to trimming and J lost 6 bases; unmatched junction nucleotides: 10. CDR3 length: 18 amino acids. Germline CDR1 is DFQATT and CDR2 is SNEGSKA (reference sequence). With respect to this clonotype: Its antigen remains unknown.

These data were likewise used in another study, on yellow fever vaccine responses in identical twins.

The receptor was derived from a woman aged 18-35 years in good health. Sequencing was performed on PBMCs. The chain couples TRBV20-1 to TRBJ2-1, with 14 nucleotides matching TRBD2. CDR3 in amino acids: CSARDQGTSGGSFNEQFF. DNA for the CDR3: TGCAGTGCTAGAGATCAAGGGACTAGCGGGGGTAGTTTCAATGAGCAGTTCTTC.